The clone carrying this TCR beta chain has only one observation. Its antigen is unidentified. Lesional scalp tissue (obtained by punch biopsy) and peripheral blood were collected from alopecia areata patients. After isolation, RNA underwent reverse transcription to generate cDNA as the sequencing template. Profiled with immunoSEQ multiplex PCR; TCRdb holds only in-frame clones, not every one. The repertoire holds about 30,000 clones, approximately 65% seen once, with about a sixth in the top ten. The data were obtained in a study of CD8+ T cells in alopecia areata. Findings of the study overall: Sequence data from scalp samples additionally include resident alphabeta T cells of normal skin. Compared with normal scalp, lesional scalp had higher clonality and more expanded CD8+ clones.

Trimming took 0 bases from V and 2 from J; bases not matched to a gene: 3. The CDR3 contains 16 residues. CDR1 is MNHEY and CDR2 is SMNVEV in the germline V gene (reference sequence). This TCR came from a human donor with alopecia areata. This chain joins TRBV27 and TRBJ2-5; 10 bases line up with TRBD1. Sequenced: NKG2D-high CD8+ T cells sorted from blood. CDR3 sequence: CASSLSGQGWQETQYF. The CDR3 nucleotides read TGTGCCAGCAGTTTATCGGGACAGGGGTGGCAAGAGACCCAGTACTTC.